The 27 T cell receptor beta chains reported below all come from one sample, sequenced in a study of T cell repertoires in cytomegalovirus infection. These receptors have no known antigen. TCRdb re-called the reads through MiXCR, storing one row per CDR3 protein. The table records approximately 1,000,000 distinct CDR3 sequences, around 32% of them present only once. The source material was cultured CD8+ T cells from PBMCs, sampled from culture after CMV antigen stimulation. Every receptor here comes from a human donor in good health (CMV status not recorded). Some clones in this sample may be carry-over from other donors' samples.

This clonotype came up a few times. The genes are TRBV7-6 and TRBJ2-7; no reliable D call. V lost 5 bases and J 3 bases, leaving 14 bases between the germline ends. The CDR3 extends over 14 amino acids. Germline V gives CDR1 SGHVS, CDR2 FNYEAQ. This CDR3 reads CASSAPDPLYEQYF. CDR3 bases: TGTGCCAGCAGCGCCCCGGACCCTCTCTACGAGCAGTACTTC.

V and J are TRBV9 and TRBJ2-1, with a tentative D call TRBD2 (7 bases). Between the trimmed V and J ends, which lost 0 bases and 10 bases, there was a span of 14 bases. The length of the CDR3 is 14 residues. Germline-derived CDR1 and CDR2 are SGDLS and YYNGEE. The CDR3 loop reads CASSVGGGAKEQFF. Here the CDR3 DNA reads TGTGCCAGCAGCGTAGGTGGGGGGGCTAAAGAGCAGTTCTTC. Looking up the rest from reference TRBV9 and TRBJ2-1 gives the full variable domain: DSGVTQTPKHLITATGQRVTLRCSPRSGDLSVYWYQQSLDQGLQFLIQYYNGEERAKGNILERFSAQQFPDLHSELNLSSLELGDSALYFCASSVGGGAKEQFFGPGTRLTVL.

V gene TRBV7-9 combines with J gene TRBJ2-7; D is uncertain. Germline CDR1 SEHNR, CDR2 FQNEAQ (reference sequence). The germline V and J ends were trimmed by 5 bases and 6 bases, with 11 bases remaining between them. CDR3 length: 12 residues. CDR3 residues: CASSPVAGEQYV. DNA of the CDR3: TGTGCCAGCAGCCCCGTTGCTGGCGAGCAGTACGTC.

The chain is built from TRBV19 and TRBJ2-7; TRBD1 matches at 8 bases. The CDR3 runs to 15 residues. Per the germline V gene, CDR1 is LNHDA and CDR2 is SQIVND (reference sequence). V gave up 7 bases and J gave up 7 bases; unmatched junction bases: 15. This CDR3 is CASTHLSRGPWEQYV. DNA for the CDR3: TGTGCCAGTACTCATTTGTCCAGGGGGCCGTGGGAGCAGTACGTC.

In this sample, this clonotype turned up many times. This sequence joins TRBV7-8 and TRBJ2-7; D gene ambiguous. The V end was cut by 2 bases, the J end by 5 bases, with 7 bases between. Germline CDR1 is SGHVS and CDR2 is FQNEAQ. The CDR3 extends over 12 amino acids. The CDR3 bases are TGTGCCAGCAGCTTAACCCGAAACGAGCAGTACTTC. Its translation is CASSLTRNEQYF.

This clonotype came up a few times. The chain links TRBV10-3 to TRBJ1-2; 9 bases align to TRBD1. Germline V gene lookup returns CDR1 ENHRY and CDR2 SYGVKD. This CDR3 region has 17 residues. V lost 0 bases and J lost 3; bases outside the gene matches: 8. The CDR3 sequence is CAISESSYRGHDYGYTF. CDR3 bases: TGTGCCATCAGTGAGTCGTCTTACAGGGGGCATGACTATGGCTACACCTTC.

This clonotype was observed at least ten times. The rearrangement uses TRBV6-5 and TRBJ2-7; TRBD1 is a possible D gene (6 bases). CDR3 size: 14 residues. Germline CDR1 reads MNHEY; CDR2 reads SVGAGI. V lost 2 bases and J lost 3, with 11 bases in between. The CDR3 region is CASSYIGQIYEQYF. The CDR3 coding sequence is TGTGCCAGCAGTTACATCGGACAGATCTACGAGCAGTACTTC.

The gene calls are TRBV6-5 and TRBJ2-1; unclear D gene. Germline CDR1 MNHEY, CDR2 SVGAGI. The CDR3 runs 14 residues. Trimming shortened V by 2 bases and J by 4 bases, and 9 bases separated the two germline ends. The CDR3 bases are TGTGCCAGCAGTTACGGACGTGGTTACAATGAGCAGTTCTTC. This codes for CASSYGRGYNEQFF.

The chain couples TRBV13 to TRBJ2-3; 8 nucleotides agree with TRBD1. Germline trimming cut 6 bases from V and 4 bases from J; bases unmatched to any gene: 12. The CDR3 is 16 residues long. Germline-derived CDR1 and CDR2 are PRHDT and FYEKMQ (reference sequence). CDR3 amino acids: CASRPNDRGYADTQYF. The CDR3 DNA reads as TGTGCCAGCAGACCCAACGACAGGGGTTATGCAGATACGCAGTATTTT.

The rearrangement uses TRBV7-9 and TRBJ2-1; D perhaps matches TRBD2 (5 bases). V dropped 5 bases and J dropped 8 bases, with 19 bases sitting between them. The CDR3 loop spans 15 amino acids. In germline, CDR1 is SEHNR, CDR2 FQNEAQ (reference sequence). This CDR3 is CASSPPFPGLHEQFF. CDR3 coding DNA: TGTGCCAGCAGCCCCCCCTTTCCGGGGTTACATGAGCAGTTCTTC.

The chain recombines TRBV28 with TRBJ2-1, with D tentatively TRBD1 (6 bases). Between the trimmed V and J ends, which lost 3 bases and 5 bases, there was a span of 17 bases. The V gene's germline CDR1 is MDHEN and CDR2 SYDVKM. The CDR3 loop spans 16 amino acids. The CDR3 reads CASSFVLATGDNEQFF. The CDR3 DNA is TGTGCCAGCAGTTTTGTCCTCGCGACAGGAGACAATGAGCAGTTCTTC.

This chain joins TRBV6-2 or TRBV6-3 and TRBJ2-3, with 7 bases that match TRBD1. The V gene end was trimmed by 7 bases and the J gene end by 4 bases; junction bases not matched to a gene: 14. Germline assignment: CDR1 MNHEY and CDR2 SVGEGT. CDR3 size: 16 residues. CDR3 amino acids: CASTANWDRWADTQYF. In DNA form, the CDR3 reads TGTGCCAGCACCGCCAATTGGGACAGATGGGCAGATACGCAGTATTTT.

The chain recombines TRBV7-6 with TRBJ2-3; 8 nucleotides match TRBD2. Trimming cost V 6 bases and J 2 bases; bases outside gene matches: 7. From germline, CDR1 is SGHVS and CDR2 FNYEAQ. CDR3 length equals 15 residues. CDR3 nucleotides: TGTGCCAGCAGTTTCGGGGGGGCCCTCACAGATACGCAGTATTTT. Its protein product is CASSFGGALTDTQYF.

The chain combines TRBV6-6 with TRBJ1-5, with D possibly being TRBD1 (6 bases). The CDR3 is 13 residues long. Germline CDR1 reads MNHNY; CDR2 reads SVGAGI (reference sequence). Trimming pared 4 bases from V and 4 bases from J, leaving 8 bases between. CDR3 in amino acids: CASSSGVNQPQHF. The DNA of the CDR3 is TGTGCCAGCAGTTCAGGGGTGAATCAGCCCCAGCATTTT.

This clonotype was seen more than once but under ten times. This sequence joins TRBV6-2 or TRBV6-3 and TRBJ2-7, with 7 bases aligning to TRBD1. This CDR3 has 15 amino acids. CDR1 is MNHEY, CDR2 SVGEGT, per germline. The V segment lost 6 bases and the J segment 3 bases; nucleotides outside the gene matches: 11. The CDR3 here is CASRQPWDRNYEQYV. CDR3 nucleotides: TGTGCCAGCAGGCAGCCTTGGGACAGAAACTACGAGCAGTACGTC.

The chain couples TRBV19 to TRBJ1-5; 8 bases are a match to TRBD1. The J segment lost 5 bases and the V segment lost 5 bases, leaving 14 bases of the junction unmatched. Germline V gene data show CDR1 as LNHDA and CDR2 as SQIVND (reference sequence). The CDR3 loop spans 17 amino acids. CDR3 protein: CASSWGGQGAIYQPQHF. CDR3 nucleotides: TGTGCCAGTAGTTGGGGCGGGCAGGGGGCCATCTATCAGCCCCAGCATTTT.

This clonotype showed up just a few times. The chain recombines TRBV28 with TRBJ2-2; D remains unclear. CDR3 length equals 16 residues. From germline, CDR1 is MDHEN and CDR2 SYDVKM. Trimming left V 6 bases short and J 0 bases short, with 14 bases between. Written as DNA, the CDR3 is TGTGCCAGCAGATCTCATCAAGGGTCGAACACCGGGGAGCTGTTTTTT. It specifies CASRSHQGSNTGELFF.

This chain connects TRBV12-3 or TRBV12-4 to TRBJ2-7; 12 nucleotides agree with TRBD2. The CDR3 extends over 17 amino acids. V lost 1 base and J lost 4; bases outside the gene matches: 8. The CDR3 DNA reads as TGTGCCAGCAGTTTAGTCGGAGGACTAGCGGGGATATACGAGCAGTACTTC. It encodes CASSLVGGLAGIYEQYF.

V gene TRBV11-2 combines with J gene TRBJ1-1, with D unresolved. Trimming removed 5 bases from V and 11 bases from J, with 18 bases in between. This CDR3 contains 13 residues. Germline V gene data show CDR1 as SGHAT and CDR2 as FQNNGV. The CDR3 here is CASSLDHGPNAFF. CDR3 DNA sequence: TGTGCCAGCAGCCTCGACCATGGGCCAAATGCTTTCTTT. Looking up the rest from reference TRBV11-2 and TRBJ1-1 gives the full variable domain: EAGVAQSPRYKIIEKRQSVAFWCNPISGHATLYWYQQILGQGPKLLIQFQNNGVVDDSQLPKDRFSAERLKGVDSTLKIQPAKLEDSAVYLCASSLDHGPNAFFGQGTRLTVV.

This chain uses TRBV20-1 with TRBJ2-3; TRBD1 matches 8 bases. V gave up 6 bases and J gave up 2 bases; unmatched junction bases: 7. The CDR3 consists of 14 residues. Germline lookup yields CDR1 DFQATT and CDR2 SNEGSKA (reference sequence). CDR3 region: CSATGQDYTDTQYF. The DNA for the CDR3 is TGCAGTGCCACGGGACAGGACTACACAGATACGCAGTATTTT.

J is TRBJ1-1 and V is TRBV5-1; 7 positions match TRBD1. The CDR3 consists of 14 residues. CDR1 and CDR2 (germline): SGHRS, YFSETQ. The junction had 3 bases not matched to a gene; V was cut back by 4 bases and J by 0 bases. CDR3 sequence reads: CASSNTGVNTEAFF. The DNA for the CDR3 is TGCGCCAGCAGCAACACAGGGGTGAACACTGAAGCTTTCTTT.

The V gene is TRBV27, the J gene TRBJ2-7; 7 positions agree with TRBD2. With 4 bases clipped from V and 2 bases from J, the junction kept 5 bases outside the gene matches. The CDR3 covers 14 residues. The germline CDR1 and CDR2 sequences are MNHEY and SMNVEV (reference sequence). The CDR3 coding sequence is TGTGCCAGCAGTTCGGGGACTACTCCCTACGAGCAGTACGTC. Protein: CASSSGTTPYEQYV.

This clonotype has just one count. V and J are TRBV6-6 and TRBJ2-7; D gene unclear. Germline V gene data show CDR1 as MNHNY and CDR2 as SVGAGI (reference sequence). CDR3 size: 11 residues. V lost 7 bases, J lost 0 bases, and 4 bases lay in between. This chain's CDR3 is CASKLSYEQYV. CDR3 nucleotides: TGTGCCAGCAAGCTCTCCTACGAGCAGTACGTC.

V and J are TRBV14 and TRBJ2-3; 7 nucleotides match TRBD1. Germline V gene sequence: CDR1 SGHDN, CDR2 FVKESK. Germline trimming cut 5 bases from V and 0 bases from J; bases unmatched to any gene: 20. This CDR3 spans 20 amino acids. This CDR3 is CASSTQDGTEIPVSTDTQYF. CDR3 DNA sequence: TGTGCCAGCAGCACACAGGACGGGACAGAAATACCAGTAAGCACAGATACGCAGTATTTT.

The chain employs TRBV27 and TRBJ2-3, with 9 bases fitting TRBD2. CDR3 length: 16 amino acids. The germline V gene encodes CDR1 MNHEY and CDR2 SMNVEV (reference sequence). The ends lost 2 bases at V and 1 base at J; junction bases unmatched: 4. DNA for the CDR3: TGTGCCAGCAGTTTACTGGTAGCGGGGGGCACAGATACGCAGTATTTT. Translating it yields CASSLLVAGGTDTQYF.

The CDR3 here is CASRAEEGAEYEQYV. The CDR3 DNA follows: TGTGCCAGCAGGGCAGAGGAGGGGGCGGAGTACGAGCAGTACGTC. This chain joins TRBV6-2 or TRBV6-3 and TRBJ2-7, with D perhaps matching TRBD1 (7 bases). Germline loops: CDR1 MNHEY, CDR2 SVGEGT. The CDR3 runs 15 residues. Between the trimmed V and J ends, which lost 6 bases and 4 bases, there was a span of 19 bases.

Ten or more counts support this clonotype. The rearrangement joins TRBV7-2 to TRBJ2-7, with 7 bases lining up with TRBD2. Germline-derived CDR1 and CDR2 are SGHTA and FQGNSA. Trimming at V came to 3 bases and at J to 4 bases, leaving 6 bases not matched to a gene. The CDR3 is 14 residues long. The CDR3 sequence is CASSFSAGEYEQYF. CDR3 sequence (DNA): TGTGCCAGCAGCTTCAGTGCGGGGGAATACGAGCAGTACTTC.